The sequence of this T cell receptor beta chain was determined in a study of blood T cell repertoires in COVID-19 (TCRdb year 2020). Describing the broader study: Samples covering the acute and convalescent phases of COVID-19 were provided by collaborators in the United States, Italy and Spain. The material from the prospective study consisted of cDNA or gDNA derived from T cells, B-cell-depleted T cells, or PBMCs. Where HLA class I and class II types were available, the types were taken from metadata supplied by the sample provider, not from assay-based typing. Samples came from the ongoing ImmuneRACE study (first 160 participants) plus 1,254 subjects from 6 global collaborators. The repertoires were made available in a free public database intended to serve as a resource for research on the immune response to SARS-CoV-2. Sample metadata almost always included a de-identified subject ID, COVID-19 status, age in years and sex. Deeply sampled blood TCRbeta repertoires from subjects exposed to, actively infected with, or recovered from COVID-19 were included in the dataset. The paper's findings and limits, for the study overall: The amount of clinical and demographic metadata varied by source and participant and was provided uncurated.

TCRbeta CDR3 regions were amplified from genomic DNA by means of the immunoSEQ Assay, a bias-controlled multiplex PCR. As for the authors' bioinformatics: The number of nucleated cells in each sample was estimated by amplification of reference gene primers within the assay. To quantify the absolute abundance of each unique TCRbeta CDR3 rearrangement, sequence reads were collapsed and filtered. For each sample, productive Simpson clonality was calculated by taking the square root of Simpson's diversity index across productive rearrangements. The table comes from immuneACCESS by way of TCRdb, which keeps in-frame sequences with V and J called. Part of the clones is missing from these tables; in studies checked, under half for an unresolved V gene and the rest for unknown reasons. Clonal size and the V and J genes are those of that table, whereas D and trimming came from the DNA. The sample table shows some 150,000 clones, and around 78% are seen once. Roughly 4.5% of the sample goes to the ten largest clones.

This clone was recorded a few times. Its cognate antigen has yet to be identified. No per-base quality is available; no much larger clone lies one base away. Participants in the prospective study were enrolled through a virtual design, were aged roughly 18 to 100 years, and lived in 24 United States geographic areas. In the prospective study, cohorts were assigned on the basis of participant-reported clinical history obtained from a screening survey and a study questionnaire. Recovered participants in ImmuneRACE Cohort 3 were defined by two consecutive negative NP/OP PCR tests, clearance by a healthcare professional, or resolution of symptoms. Mobile phlebotomists in the prospective study collected whole blood, serum and a nasopharyngeal or oropharyngeal swab from every participant. Participants in the prospective study had the option to provide additional blood draws and questionnaires over an approximately 2-month period. Prospective study blood samples were shipped either frozen or at room temperature before DNA extraction.

The germline V gene (reference sequence) sets CDR1 to SEHNR and CDR2 to FQNEAQ. V is reduced by 4 bases and J by 9 bases, leaving a spacing of 13 bases between them. Measured from the cysteine to the valine, the CDR3 is 12 residues long. The DNA shown is the 36-base CDR3, in frame from base 1. The sample consisted of PBMCs or T cells enriched from blood (not recorded which). The source is a woman between 45 and 65 years old who had recovered from COVID-19. This sequence uses TRBV7-9 and TRBJ2-7; the D gene identity is not certain. The sequence in DNA is TGTGCCAGCAGCTACACCCCGCTTCTGCAGTACGTC. This codes for CASSYTPLLQYV.